This TCR beta chain is drawn from a study of blood T cell repertoires in COVID-19. Study in general: The study drew acute and convalescent COVID-19 samples from the United States, Italy and Spain. Sources were T cells, B-cell-depleted T cells, or PBMCs; the material itself was cDNA or gDNA.

The CDR3 extends over 14 amino acids. Deletions cut 5 bases from V and 4 bases from J, with 14 bases between. Germline CDR1 and CDR2: WSHSY and SAAADI. Study processing details: The assay estimated nucleated cells by amplifying reference gene primers. Sequencing used immunoSEQ multiplex PCR; TCRdb keeps in-frame clones, though not all of them. V, J and clone size are those of that table, while D and trimming were read from the DNA. Among about 85,000 clones, roughly four fifths were seen once, and the ten largest hold approximately 6.7%. The sequence was obtained from a man in his sixties with acute or convalescent COVID-19. Specimen: peripheral blood. J is TRBJ1-1 and V is TRBV10-2; maybe TRBD1 (5 bases). The CDR3 DNA reads as TGCGCCAGCAGTCCGACCCGACAGCCCACTGAAGCTTTCTTT. Amino acid sequence: CASSPTRQPTEAFF.